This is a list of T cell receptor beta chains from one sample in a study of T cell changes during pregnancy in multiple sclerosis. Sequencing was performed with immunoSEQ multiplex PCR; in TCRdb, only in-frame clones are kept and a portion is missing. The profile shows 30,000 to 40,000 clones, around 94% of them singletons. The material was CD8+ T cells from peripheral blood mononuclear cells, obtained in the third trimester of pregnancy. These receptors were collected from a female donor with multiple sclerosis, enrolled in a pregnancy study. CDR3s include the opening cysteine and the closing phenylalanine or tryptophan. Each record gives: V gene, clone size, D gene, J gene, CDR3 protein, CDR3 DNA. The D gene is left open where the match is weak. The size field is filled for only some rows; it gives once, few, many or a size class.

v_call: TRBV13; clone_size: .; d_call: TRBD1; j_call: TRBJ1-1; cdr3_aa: CASSTGTGVTEAFF; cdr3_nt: TGTGCCAGCAGCACAGGGACAGGGGTAACTGAAGCTTTCTTT
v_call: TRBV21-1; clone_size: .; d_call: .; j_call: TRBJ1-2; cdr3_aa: CARQAGTGGSYGYTF; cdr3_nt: TGTGCCAGGCAAGCCGGGACAGGGGGATCCTATGGCTACACCTTC
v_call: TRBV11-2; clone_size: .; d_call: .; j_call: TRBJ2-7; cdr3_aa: CASSSSAGYEQYF; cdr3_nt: TGTGCCAGCAGCTCATCAGCGGGCTACGAGCAGTACTTC
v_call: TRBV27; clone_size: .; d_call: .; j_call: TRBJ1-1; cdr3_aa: CASSLWPLGVIRENTEAFF; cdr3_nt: TGTGCCAGCAGTTTATGGCCCCTCGGCGTTATCAGGGAGAACACTGAAGCTTTCTTT
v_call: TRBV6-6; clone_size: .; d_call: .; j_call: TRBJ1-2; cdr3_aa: CASRSRDSEDGYTF; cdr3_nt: TGTGCCAGCCGGTCCCGGGATTCGGAAGATGGCTACACCTTC
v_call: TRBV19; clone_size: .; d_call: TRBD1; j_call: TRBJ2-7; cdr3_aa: CASSRYRGSEQYF; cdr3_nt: TGTGCCAGTAGTCGGTACAGGGGATCCGAGCAGTACTTC
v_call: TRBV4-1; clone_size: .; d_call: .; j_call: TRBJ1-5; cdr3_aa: CASSQESGNSNQPQHF; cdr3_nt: TGCGCCAGCAGCCAAGAGTCAGGGAATAGCAATCAGCCCCAGCATTTT
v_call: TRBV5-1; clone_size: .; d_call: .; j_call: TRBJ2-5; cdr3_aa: CASSFRTAQETQYF; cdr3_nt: TGCGCCAGCAGCTTCCGGACAGCCCAAGAGACCCAGTACTTC
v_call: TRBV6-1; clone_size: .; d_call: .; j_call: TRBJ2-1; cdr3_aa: CASSEAGGAAEQFF; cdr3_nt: TGTGCCAGCAGTGAAGCGGGGGGGGCCGCTGAGCAGTTCTTC
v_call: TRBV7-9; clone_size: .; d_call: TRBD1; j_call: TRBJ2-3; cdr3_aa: CASSFGTGFTDTQYF; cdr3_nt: TGTGCCAGCAGCTTTGGGACAGGGTTCACAGATACGCAGTATTTT
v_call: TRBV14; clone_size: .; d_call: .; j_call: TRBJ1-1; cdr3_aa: CASSPQGNTEAFF; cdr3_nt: TGTGCCAGCAGCCCTCAGGGGAACACTGAAGCTTTCTTT
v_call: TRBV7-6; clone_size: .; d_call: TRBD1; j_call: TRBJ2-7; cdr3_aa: CASSLETGGEQYF; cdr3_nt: TGTGCCAGCAGCTTGGAGACAGGGGGCGAGCAGTACTTC
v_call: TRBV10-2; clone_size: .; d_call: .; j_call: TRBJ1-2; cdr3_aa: CASSALDGPGGYTF; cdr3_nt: TGCGCCAGCAGTGCGCTGGACGGGCCGGGAGGCTACACCTTC
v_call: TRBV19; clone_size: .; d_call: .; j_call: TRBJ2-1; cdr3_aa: CASSIYRGGDNEQFF; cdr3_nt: TGTGCCAGTAGTATCTACAGGGGCGGGGACAATGAGCAGTTCTTC
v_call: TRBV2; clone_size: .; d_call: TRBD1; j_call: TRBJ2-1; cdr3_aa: CAIHRDRGNEQFF; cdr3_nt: TGTGCCATCCACCGGGACAGGGGGAATGAGCAGTTCTTC
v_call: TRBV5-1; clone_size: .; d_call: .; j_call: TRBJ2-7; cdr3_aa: CASSLDPGTSYEQYF; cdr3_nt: TGCGCCAGCAGCTTGGACCCCGGGACATCCTACGAGCAGTACTTC
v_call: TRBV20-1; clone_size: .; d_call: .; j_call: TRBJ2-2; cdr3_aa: CSAIDLGELFF; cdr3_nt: TGCAGTGCCATAGATCTCGGGGAGCTGTTTTTT
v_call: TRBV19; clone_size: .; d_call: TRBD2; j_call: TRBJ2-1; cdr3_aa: CASSIFAGGSYNEQFF; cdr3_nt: TGTGCCAGTAGTATTTTCGCGGGGGGCTCCTACAATGAGCAGTTCTTC
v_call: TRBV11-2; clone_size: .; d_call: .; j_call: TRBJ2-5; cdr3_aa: CASSFLAGDQETQYF; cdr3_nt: TGTGCCAGCAGCTTTCTAGCCGGTGACCAAGAGACCCAGTACTTC
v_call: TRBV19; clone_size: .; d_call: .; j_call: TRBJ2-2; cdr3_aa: CASRAGPNTGELFF; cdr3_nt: TGTGCCAGTAGGGCAGGGCCCAACACCGGGGAGCTGTTTTTT
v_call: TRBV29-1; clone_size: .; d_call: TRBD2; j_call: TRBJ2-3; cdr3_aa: CSVDGAGDTDTQYF; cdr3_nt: TGCAGCGTTGACGGAGCGGGGGACACAGATACGCAGTATTTT
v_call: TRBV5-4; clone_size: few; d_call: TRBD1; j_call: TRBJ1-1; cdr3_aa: CASQGAGMNTEAFF; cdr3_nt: TGTGCCAGCCAGGGGGCTGGGATGAACACTGAAGCTTTCTTT